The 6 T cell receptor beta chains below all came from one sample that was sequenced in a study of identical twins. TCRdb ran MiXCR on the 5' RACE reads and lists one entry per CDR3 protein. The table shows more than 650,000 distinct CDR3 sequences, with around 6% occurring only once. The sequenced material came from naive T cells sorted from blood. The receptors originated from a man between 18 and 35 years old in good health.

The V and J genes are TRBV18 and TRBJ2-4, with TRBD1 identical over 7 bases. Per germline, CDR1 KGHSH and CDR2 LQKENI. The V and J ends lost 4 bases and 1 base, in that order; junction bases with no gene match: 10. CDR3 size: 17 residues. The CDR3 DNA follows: TGTGCCAGCTCACACTACCGACAGGGAGTGGCCAAAAACATTCAGTACTTC. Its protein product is CASSHYRQGVAKNIQYF.

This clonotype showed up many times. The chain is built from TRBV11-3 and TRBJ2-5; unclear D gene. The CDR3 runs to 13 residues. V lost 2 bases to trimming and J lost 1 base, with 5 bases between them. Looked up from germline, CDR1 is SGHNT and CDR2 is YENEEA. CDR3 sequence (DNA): TGTGCCAGCAGCTTACTAATCCAAGAGACCCAGTACTTC. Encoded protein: CASSLLIQETQYF.

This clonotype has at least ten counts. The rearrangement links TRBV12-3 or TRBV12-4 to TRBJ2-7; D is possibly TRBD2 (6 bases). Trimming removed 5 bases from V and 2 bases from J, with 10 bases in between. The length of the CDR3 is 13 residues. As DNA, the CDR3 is TGTGCCAGCAGTAAGGGAGGCGCCTACGAGCAGTACTTC. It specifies CASSKGGAYEQYF.

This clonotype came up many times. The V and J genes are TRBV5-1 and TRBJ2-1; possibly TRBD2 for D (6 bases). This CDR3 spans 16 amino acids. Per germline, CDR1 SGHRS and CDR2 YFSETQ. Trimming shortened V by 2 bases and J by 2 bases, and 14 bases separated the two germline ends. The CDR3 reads CASSLVAEPAYNEQFF. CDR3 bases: TGCGCCAGCAGCTTAGTAGCGGAGCCGGCCTACAATGAGCAGTTCTTC.

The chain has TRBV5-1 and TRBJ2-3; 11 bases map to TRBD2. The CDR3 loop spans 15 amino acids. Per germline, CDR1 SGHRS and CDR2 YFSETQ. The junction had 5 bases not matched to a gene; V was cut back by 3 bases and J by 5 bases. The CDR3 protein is CASSSPLAGVDTQYF. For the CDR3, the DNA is TGCGCCAGCAGCTCGCCACTAGCGGGAGTAGATACGCAGTATTTT.

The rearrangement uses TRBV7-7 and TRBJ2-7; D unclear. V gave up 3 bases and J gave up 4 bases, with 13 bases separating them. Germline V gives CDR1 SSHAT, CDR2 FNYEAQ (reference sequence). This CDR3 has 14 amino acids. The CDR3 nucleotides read TGTGCCAGCAGCTTCGTATACAGCCTTTACGAGCAGTACGTC. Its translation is CASSFVYSLYEQYV.